These 7 T cell receptor beta chains came from one sample sequenced in a study of blood T cell repertoires in COVID-19. The table came from immunoSEQ multiplex PCR; TCRdb's copy has only in-frame clones and leaves some out. The sample has over 110,000 clones; 88% are singletons. The sequenced sample consisted of peripheral blood. These receptor sequences come from a human donor in a cohort sampled during active COVID-19.

This chain uses TRBV30 with TRBJ1-2; tentatively, D is TRBD1 (6 bases). From germline, CDR1 is GTSNPN and CDR2 SVGIG (reference sequence). Deletions cut 3 bases from V and 7 bases from J, with 18 bases between. The CDR3 runs 14 residues. The CDR3 coding sequence is TGTGCCTGGAGACCCACAGGGATCCCGTTTGGCTACACCTTC. It yields the protein CAWRPTGIPFGYTF.

The rearrangement uses TRBV20-1 and TRBJ2-1; D is ambiguous. The CDR3 runs to 11 residues. With 3 bases removed from V and 6 bases from J, the gap between germline ends came to 6 bases. The germline V gene encodes CDR1 DFQATT and CDR2 SNEGSKA (reference sequence). Written as DNA, the CDR3 is TGCAGTGCTAGCTTTAGCAATGAGCAGTTCTTC. As protein: CSASFSNEQFF.

This chain connects TRBV18 to TRBJ1-5; D uncertain. The CDR3 runs 13 residues. The V gene lost 1 base and the J gene lost 4 bases, with 5 bases spanning the gap. Germline V lookup: CDR1 KGHSH, CDR2 LQKENI. CDR3 bases: TGTGCCAGCTCACCACATTCAAATCAGCCCCAGCATTTT. The encoded protein is CASSPHSNQPQHF.

The V gene is TRBV11-3, the J gene TRBJ2-1; possibly TRBD1 for D (5 bases). The CDR3 is 15 amino acids. The germline V gene has CDR1 SGHNT and CDR2 YENEEA. Trimming removed 4 bases at V and 6 bases at J, with 16 bases between. The CDR3 DNA follows: TGTGCCAGCAGCTCCAGGGTTAAAGGTACCAATGAGCAGTTCTTC. Its protein product is CASSSRVKGTNEQFF.

This chain links TRBV5-5 with TRBJ1-1, with 8 bases that match TRBD1. Trimming removed 4 bases from V and 0 bases from J; junction bases left unmatched: 11. The germline CDR1 and CDR2 sequences are SGHKS and YYEKEE (reference sequence). This CDR3 is built from 17 residues. As DNA, the CDR3 is TGTGCCAGCAGCGCTGACAGGGGAATAAGGGTGAACACTGAAGCTTTCTTT. It is translated as CASSADRGIRVNTEAFF.

This rearrangement joins TRBV7-3 to TRBJ1-6; D may be TRBD1 (5 bases). This CDR3 comprises 15 residues. The V and J ends lost 2 bases and 7 bases respectively, with 12 bases between them. CDR1 SGHTA and CDR2 FQGTGA come from the germline V gene. The CDR3 reads CASSLFGGRNSPLHF. DNA of the CDR3: TGTGCCAGCAGCTTATTCGGGGGTAGGAATTCACCCCTCCACTTT.

V gene TRBV7-2 combines with J gene TRBJ1-6; 7 bases align to TRBD1. The CDR3 extends over 19 amino acids. Germline V gives CDR1 SGHTA, CDR2 FQGNSA. Trimming cost V 1 base and J 0 bases; bases outside gene matches: 9. The DNA of the CDR3 is TGTGCCAGCAGCTTAGAGTGGGGACAGCGAGTCTCCTATAATTCACCCCTCCACTTT. It encodes CASSLEWGQRVSYNSPLHF.